The 26 T cell receptor beta chains below come from one sample, sequenced in a study of T-cell reconstitution after alpha-beta-depleted transplantation in children. Unique molecular identifiers were incorporated into the prepared TCRbeta library. MiXCR, run by TCRdb on the PCR reads, gives a single entry per CDR3 protein. This sample yields 600,000 to 700,000 distinct CDR3 sequences, of which around 17% are seen a single time; approximately 1% belongs to the top ten. The sample in question was PBMCs from the stem cell graft donor, obtained from the stem cell graft. Receptors were obtained from a human donor who donated a stem cell graft to a child with acute myeloid leukemia.

This clonotype was recorded at least ten times. The chain combines TRBV6-4 with TRBJ2-7; TRBD2 matches at 8 bases. From germline, CDR1 is MRHNA and CDR2 SNTAGT. This CDR3 spans 12 amino acids. V lost 9 bases and J lost 3; bases outside the gene matches: 4. The DNA of the CDR3 is TGTGCCAGGGGACTAGAGGACTACGAGCAGTACGTC. Protein: CARGLEDYEQYV.

This clonotype was detected many times. The J gene is TRBJ2-5, the V gene TRBV24-1; TRBD1 or TRBD2 may be the D gene (5 bases each). CDR3 length equals 15 residues. Trimming stripped 3 bases from V and 4 bases from J, with 14 bases between. Germline assignment: CDR1 KGHDR and CDR2 SFDVKD. This CDR3 is CATSDPGTQGETQYF. In DNA, the CDR3 is TGTGCCACCAGTGATCCCGGGACGCAGGGAGAGACCCAGTACTTC.

The chain recombines TRBV7-9 with TRBJ2-2; D is unresolved. Trimming pared 2 bases from V and 4 bases from J, leaving 8 bases between. This CDR3 contains 14 residues. Germline V gives CDR1 SEHNR, CDR2 FQNEAQ (reference sequence). CDR3 bases: TGTGCCAGCAGCTTAAGGGCTGGCACCGGGGAGCTGTTTTTT. Translating it yields CASSLRAGTGELFF.

The chain carries TRBV7-9 and TRBJ1-5; 12 positions agree with TRBD1. The CDR3 is 16 amino acids. CDR1 is SEHNR, CDR2 FQNEAQ, per germline (reference sequence). J lost 6 bases, V lost 5 bases, and 8 bases had no gene match. In DNA, the CDR3 is TGTGCCAGCAGCACCGGGACAGGGGGCGGAGGTCAGCCCCAGCATTTT. This encodes CASSTGTGGGGQPQHF.

The table lists this clonotype with many counts. The chain couples TRBV6-1 to TRBJ2-2; D call uncertain. Trimming took off 5 bases at V and 1 base at J, with 8 bases between the two ends. The CDR3 spans 14 residues. Germline values: CDR1 MNHNS, CDR2 SASEGT. CDR3: CASSPDGNTGELFF. In DNA form, the CDR3 reads TGTGCCAGCAGTCCGGACGGGAACACCGGGGAGCTGTTTTTT.

The chain uses TRBV6-2 or TRBV6-3 and TRBJ2-2; D may be TRBD1 or TRBD2 (5 bases each). Germline lookup yields CDR1 MNHEY and CDR2 SVGEGT. Trimming took off 8 bases at V and 0 bases at J, with 13 bases between the two ends. The CDR3 covers 15 residues. CDR3 sequence reads: CASRTGGANTGELFF. Here the CDR3 DNA reads TGTGCCAGCCGAACAGGAGGCGCGAACACCGGGGAGCTGTTTTTT.

This clonotype has a handful of counts. The gene calls are TRBV24-1 and TRBJ1-2, with D perhaps TRBD1 (5 bases). V lost 5 bases and J 5 bases, leaving 11 bases between the germline ends. The germline gives CDR1 KGHDR, CDR2 SFDVKD. The CDR3 is 13 residues long. The CDR3 is CATSVGEAYGYTF. The CDR3 DNA follows: TGTGCCACCAGTGTAGGGGAGGCGTATGGCTACACCTTC.

This clonotype showed up many times. This chain uses TRBV15 with TRBJ2-2, with a possible D match to TRBD1 (6 bases). Germline lookup yields CDR1 LNHNV and CDR2 YYDKDF (reference sequence). The CDR3 covers 18 residues. Trimming left V 0 bases short and J 4 bases short, with 18 bases between. DNA for the CDR3: TGTGCCACCAGCAGAGATCGACAGGTGCAACGGGGCACCGGGGAGCTGTTTTTT. It is translated as CATSRDRQVQRGTGELFF.

The table lists this clonotype with many counts. This chain joins TRBV6-1 and TRBJ2-1, with 9 bases that match TRBD2. The CDR3 is 16 amino acids. Looked up from germline, CDR1 is MNHNS and CDR2 is SASEGT. Germline trimming cut 2 bases from V and 4 bases from J; bases unmatched to any gene: 6. The CDR3 is CASSELLAGYYNEQFF. Here the CDR3 DNA reads TGTGCCAGCAGTGAACTTCTAGCGGGGTATTACAATGAGCAGTTCTTC.

This clonotype was detected many times. V is TRBV20-1 and J is TRBJ1-2, with D hard to call. The CDR3 is made up of 14 amino acids. The germline V gene encodes CDR1 DFQATT and CDR2 SNEGSKA (reference sequence). Trimming took 1 base from V and 4 from J, leaving 13 bases between them. CDR3 residues: CSARVGSAFYGYTF. The CDR3 region has the DNA TGCAGTGCTAGAGTCGGGTCGGCTTTCTATGGCTACACCTTC.

This clonotype was recorded at least ten times. V usage is TRBV5-5 and J usage is TRBJ1-4, with D unresolved. Germline CDR1 SGHKS, CDR2 YYEKEE (reference sequence). This CDR3 region has 14 residues. V dropped 0 bases and J dropped 6 bases, with 9 bases sitting between them. CDR3 coding DNA: TGTGCCAGCAGCTTGGGGTCCGTGGATGAAAAACTGTTTTTT. It specifies CASSLGSVDEKLFF.

This clonotype has only a few counts. The genes are TRBV7-9 and TRBJ1-4; weak D call: TRBD1 (6 bases). V was shortened by 5 bases and J by 8 bases, with 15 bases between the two germline ends. Germline loops: CDR1 SEHNR, CDR2 FQNEAQ (reference sequence). The CDR3 is 14 amino acids. Here the CDR3 DNA reads TGTGCCAGCAGCAGGGGGGGTGCTGGGGAAAAACTGTTTTTT. Its translation: CASSRGGAGEKLFF.

This clonotype occurred a few times. The V and J genes are TRBV10-3 and TRBJ2-7; D unresolved. CDR3 length equals 12 residues. CDR1 is ENHRY, CDR2 SYGVKD, per germline. The V end lost 8 bases, the J end lost 2 bases, and 10 bases lay between the germline ends. The CDR3: CAIAGPTYEQYF. The CDR3 coding sequence is TGTGCCATCGCCGGGCCCACCTACGAGCAGTACTTC.

The table lists this clonotype with many counts. J is TRBJ1-1 and V is TRBV7-2; D ambiguous. This CDR3 region has 14 residues. The germline V gene has CDR1 SGHTA and CDR2 FQGNSA. The V end lost 2 bases, the J end lost 1 base, and 8 bases lay between the germline ends. CDR3 amino acids: CASSLLEGNTEAFF. In DNA form, the CDR3 reads TGTGCCAGCAGCTTATTAGAAGGGAACACTGAAGCTTTCTTT.

The rearrangement uses TRBV7-2 and TRBJ2-5; no clear D. The germline gives CDR1 SGHTA, CDR2 FQGNSA. Trimming pared 7 bases from V and 3 bases from J, leaving 6 bases between. The CDR3 is made up of 11 amino acids. CDR3 in amino acids: CASISEETQYF. The CDR3 DNA sequence: TGTGCCAGCATCTCCGAAGAGACCCAGTACTTC.

This clonotype was detected ten times or more. The chain links TRBV20-1 to TRBJ2-1; D might be TRBD1 or TRBD2, each matching 6 bases. CDR1 is DFQATT and CDR2 is SNEGSKA in the germline V gene (reference sequence). The length of the CDR3 is 14 residues. V was pared by 6 bases and J by 7 bases, with 19 bases between. CDR3 nucleotides: TGCAGTGCGCATACGGGGGCGCGCACAAATGAGCAGTTCTTC. It specifies CSAHTGARTNEQFF.

This clonotype was counted many times. The rearrangement joins TRBV10-3 to TRBJ2-3; 10 bases match TRBD2. From germline, CDR1 is ENHRY and CDR2 SYGVKD. The CDR3 sequence is 16 residues long. J lost 1 base, V lost 2 bases, and 3 bases had no gene match. The CDR3 loop is CAISEPGTSGTDTQYF. CDR3 bases: TGTGCCATCAGTGAGCCTGGGACTAGCGGCACAGATACGCAGTATTTT.

This clonotype has at least ten counts. V and J are TRBV5-5 and TRBJ2-5; D not resolved. The V gene's germline CDR1 is SGHKS and CDR2 YYEKEE (reference sequence). Trimming pared 2 bases from V and 4 bases from J, leaving 12 bases between. There are 14 residues in the CDR3. The CDR3 sequence: CASSFRLPGETQYF. The CDR3 DNA sequence: TGTGCCAGCAGCTTTAGACTCCCAGGAGAGACCCAGTACTTC. Filled out from reference TRBV5-5 and TRBJ2-5, the complete variable domain reads DAGVTQSPTHLIKTRGQQVTLRCSPISGHKSVSWYQQVLGQGPQFIFQYYEKEERGRGNFPDRFSARQFPNYSSELNVNALLLGDSALYLCASSFRLPGETQYFGPGTRLLVL.

This clonotype was counted ten times or more. The V call is TRBV29-1, the J call TRBJ1-2, with D unresolved. CDR3 length equals 12 residues. In germline, CDR1 is SQVTM, CDR2 ANQGSEA. Trimming took off 3 bases at V and 4 bases at J, with 9 bases between the two ends. The CDR3 region is CSVESHAYGYTF. DNA of the CDR3: TGCAGCGTTGAGTCACATGCCTATGGCTACACCTTC.

This clonotype was detected a few times. V and J are TRBV7-9 and TRBJ2-5, with D perhaps matching TRBD1 or TRBD2 (5 bases each). CDR1 and CDR2 from the germline V gene are SEHNR and FQNEAQ (reference sequence). V lost 4 bases, J lost 7 bases, and 16 bases lay in between. The CDR3 loop spans 14 amino acids. Here the CDR3 DNA reads TGTGCCAGCAGCTCCCGAGGGGCCCCCCTGACCCAGTACTTC. Protein product: CASSSRGAPLTQYF.

J is TRBJ2-2 and V is TRBV12-3 or TRBV12-4, with TRBD1 as a possible D gene (5 bases). This CDR3 has 15 residues. V lost 2 bases and J lost 3, with 10 bases in between. CDR3 bases: TGTGCCAGCAGTTTATATTCAGGGTACACCGGGGAGCTGTTTTTT. The encoded protein is CASSLYSGYTGELFF.

This chain joins TRBV30 and TRBJ1-1; maybe TRBD1 (6 bases). CDR1 and CDR2 from the germline V gene are GTSNPN and SVGIG (reference sequence). Trimming removed 0 bases at V and 3 bases at J, with 8 bases between. CDR3 length: 13 residues. The CDR3 loop reads CAWSVRTDTEAFF. In DNA, the CDR3 is TGTGCCTGGAGTGTACGGACAGACACTGAAGCTTTCTTT. Drawing the rest from reference TRBV30 and TRBJ1-1, the complete variable domain is SQTIHQWPATLVQPVGSPLSLECTVEGTSNPNLYWYRQAAGRGLQLLFYSVGIGQISSEVPQNLSASRPQDRQFILSSKKLLLSDSGFYLCAWSVRTDTEAFFGQGTRLTVV.

This clonotype was detected many times. This chain joins TRBV20-1 and TRBJ2-7; 11 bases fit TRBD2. Germline V gene data show CDR1 as DFQATT and CDR2 as SNEGSKA (reference sequence). V lost 5 bases, J lost 4 bases, and 4 bases stayed unmatched. This CDR3 has 13 amino acids. The CDR3 spells CSAGTSGGYEQYF. Written as DNA, the CDR3 is TGCAGTGCTGGAACTAGCGGGGGATACGAGCAGTACTTC.

The rearrangement links TRBV15 to TRBJ1-2; TRBD1 aligns across 10 bases. CDR1 LNHNV and CDR2 YYDKDF come from the germline V gene (reference sequence). The junction had 4 bases not matched to a gene; V was cut back by 1 base and J by 8 bases. This CDR3 contains 14 residues. The CDR3 is CATSRVRDRGGYTF. The CDR3 DNA sequence: TGTGCCACCAGCAGAGTAAGGGACAGGGGAGGCTACACCTTC.

The rearrangement joins TRBV20-1 to TRBJ1-6; 8 bases map to TRBD1. J lost 9 bases, V lost 2 bases, and 6 bases had no gene match. This CDR3 contains 14 residues. Germline loops: CDR1 DFQATT, CDR2 SNEGSKA (reference sequence). CDR3: CSARSGTGGSPLHF. DNA of the CDR3: TGCAGTGCTAGATCCGGGACAGGTGGTTCACCCCTCCACTTT.

V usage is TRBV7-2 and J usage is TRBJ2-7; maybe TRBD1 (6 bases). Germline V lookup: CDR1 SGHTA, CDR2 FQGNSA. The germline V and J ends were trimmed by 4 bases and 1 base, with 14 bases remaining between them. The CDR3 consists of 15 residues. The CDR3 loop reads CASSSVGDTSYEQYF. The CDR3, as DNA: TGTGCCAGCAGCTCAGTAGGGGACACATCCTACGAGCAGTACTTC.